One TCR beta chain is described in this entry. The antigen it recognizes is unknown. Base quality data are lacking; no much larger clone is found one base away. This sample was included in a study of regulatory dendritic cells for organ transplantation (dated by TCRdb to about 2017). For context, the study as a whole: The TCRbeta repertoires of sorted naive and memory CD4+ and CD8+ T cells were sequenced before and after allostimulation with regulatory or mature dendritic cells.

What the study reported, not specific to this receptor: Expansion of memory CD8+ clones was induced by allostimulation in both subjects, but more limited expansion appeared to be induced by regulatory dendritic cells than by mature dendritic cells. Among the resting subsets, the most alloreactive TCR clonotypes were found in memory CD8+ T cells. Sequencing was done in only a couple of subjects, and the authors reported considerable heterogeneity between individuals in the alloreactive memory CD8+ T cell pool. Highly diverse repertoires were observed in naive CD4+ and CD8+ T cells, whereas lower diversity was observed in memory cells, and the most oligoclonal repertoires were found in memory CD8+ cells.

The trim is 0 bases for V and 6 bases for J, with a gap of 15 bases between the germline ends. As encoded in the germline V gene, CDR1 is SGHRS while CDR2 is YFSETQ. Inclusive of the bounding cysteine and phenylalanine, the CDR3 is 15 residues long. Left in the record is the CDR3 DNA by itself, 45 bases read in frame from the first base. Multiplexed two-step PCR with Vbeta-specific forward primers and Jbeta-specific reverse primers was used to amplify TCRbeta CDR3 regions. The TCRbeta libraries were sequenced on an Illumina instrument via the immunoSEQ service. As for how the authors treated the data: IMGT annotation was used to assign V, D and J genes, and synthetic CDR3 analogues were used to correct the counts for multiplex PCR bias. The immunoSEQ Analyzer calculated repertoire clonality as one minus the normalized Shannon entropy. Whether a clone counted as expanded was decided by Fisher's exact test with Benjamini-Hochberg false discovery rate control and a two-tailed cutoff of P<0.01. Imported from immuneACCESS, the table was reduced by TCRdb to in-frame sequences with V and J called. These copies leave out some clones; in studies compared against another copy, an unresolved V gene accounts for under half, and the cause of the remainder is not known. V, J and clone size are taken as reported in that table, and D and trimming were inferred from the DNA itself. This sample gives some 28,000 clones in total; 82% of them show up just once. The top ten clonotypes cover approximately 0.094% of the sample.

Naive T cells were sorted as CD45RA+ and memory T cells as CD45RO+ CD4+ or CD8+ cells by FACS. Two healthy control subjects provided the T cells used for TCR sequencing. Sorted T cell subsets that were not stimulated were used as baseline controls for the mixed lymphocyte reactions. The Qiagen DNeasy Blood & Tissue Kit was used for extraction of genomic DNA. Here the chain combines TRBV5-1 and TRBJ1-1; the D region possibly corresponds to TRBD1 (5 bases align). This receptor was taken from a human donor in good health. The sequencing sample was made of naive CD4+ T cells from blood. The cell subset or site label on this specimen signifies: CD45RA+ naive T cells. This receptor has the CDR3 CASSLDGRESSEAFF. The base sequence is TGCGCCAGCAGCTTGGACGGCAGGGAATCTTCTGAAGCTTTCTTT.